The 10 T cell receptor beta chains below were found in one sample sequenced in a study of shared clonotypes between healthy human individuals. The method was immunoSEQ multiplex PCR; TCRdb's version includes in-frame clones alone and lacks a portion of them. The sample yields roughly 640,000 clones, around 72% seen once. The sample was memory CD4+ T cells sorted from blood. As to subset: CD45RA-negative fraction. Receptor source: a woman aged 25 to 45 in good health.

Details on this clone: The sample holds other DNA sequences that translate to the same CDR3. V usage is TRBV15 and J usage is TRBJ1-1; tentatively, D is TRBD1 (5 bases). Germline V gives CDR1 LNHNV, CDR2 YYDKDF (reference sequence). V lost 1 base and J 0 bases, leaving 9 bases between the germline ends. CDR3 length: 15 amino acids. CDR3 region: CATSRADSLNTEAFF. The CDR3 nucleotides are TGTGCCACCAGCAGAGCTGACAGTTTGAACACTGAAGCTTTCTTT.

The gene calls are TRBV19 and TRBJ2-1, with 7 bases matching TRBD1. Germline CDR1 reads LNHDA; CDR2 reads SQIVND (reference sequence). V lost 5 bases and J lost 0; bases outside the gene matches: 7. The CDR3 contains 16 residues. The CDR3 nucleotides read TGTGCCAGTAGTCACCGACAGGGATTCTCCTACAATGAGCAGTTCTTC. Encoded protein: CASSHRQGFSYNEQFF.

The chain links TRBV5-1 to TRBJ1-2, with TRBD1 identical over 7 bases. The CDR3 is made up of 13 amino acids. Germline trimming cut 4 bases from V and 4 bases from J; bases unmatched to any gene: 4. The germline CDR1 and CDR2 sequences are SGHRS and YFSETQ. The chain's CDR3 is CASSRDSSYGYTF. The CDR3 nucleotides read TGCGCCAGCAGCCGGGACAGCTCCTATGGCTACACCTTC.

DNA for the CDR3: TGTGCCAGCAGCGCCTCGGGAGGGCCTTTGGATACGCAGTATTTT. This translates into CASSASGGPLDTQYF. The chain carries TRBV7-3 and TRBJ2-3; TRBD2 matches at 8 bases. The V gene end was trimmed by 5 bases and the J gene end by 6 bases; junction bases not matched to a gene: 10. Germline CDR1 SGHTA, CDR2 FQGTGA. This CDR3 is built from 15 residues.

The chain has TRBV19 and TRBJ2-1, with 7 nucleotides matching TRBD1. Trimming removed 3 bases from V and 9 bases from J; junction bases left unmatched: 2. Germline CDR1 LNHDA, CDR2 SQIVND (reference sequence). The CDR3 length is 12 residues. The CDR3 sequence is CASSINRGEQFF. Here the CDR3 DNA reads TGTGCCAGTAGTATTAACAGGGGTGAGCAGTTCTTC.

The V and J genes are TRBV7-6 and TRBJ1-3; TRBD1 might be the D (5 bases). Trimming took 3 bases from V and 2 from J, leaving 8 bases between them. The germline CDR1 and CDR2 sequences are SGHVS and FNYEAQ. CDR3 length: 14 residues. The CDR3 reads CASSLGRAGNTIYF. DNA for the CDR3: TGTGCCAGCAGCTTGGGGCGGGCTGGAAACACCATATATTTT.

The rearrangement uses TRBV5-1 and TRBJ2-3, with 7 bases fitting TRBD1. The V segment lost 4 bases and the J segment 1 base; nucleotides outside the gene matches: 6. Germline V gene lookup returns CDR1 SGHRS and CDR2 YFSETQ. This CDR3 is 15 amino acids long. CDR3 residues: CASSRRQGGTDTQYF. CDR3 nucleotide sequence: TGCGCCAGCAGCCGCCGACAGGGAGGCACAGATACGCAGTATTTT.

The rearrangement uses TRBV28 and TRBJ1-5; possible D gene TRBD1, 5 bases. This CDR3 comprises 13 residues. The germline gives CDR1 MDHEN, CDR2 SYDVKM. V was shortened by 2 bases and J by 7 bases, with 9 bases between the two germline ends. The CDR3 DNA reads TGTGCCAGCAGTTTACCAGGGAAACAGCCCCAGCATTTT. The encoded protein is CASSLPGKQPQHF.

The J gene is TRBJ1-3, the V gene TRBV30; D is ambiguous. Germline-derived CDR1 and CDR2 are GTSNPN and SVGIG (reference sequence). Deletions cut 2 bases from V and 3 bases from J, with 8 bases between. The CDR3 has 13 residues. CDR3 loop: CAWSWVGGNTIYF. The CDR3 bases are TGTGCCTGGAGTTGGGTGGGTGGAAACACCATATATTTT. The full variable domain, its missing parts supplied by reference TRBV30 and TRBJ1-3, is SQTIHQWPATLVQPVGSPLSLECTVEGTSNPNLYWYRQAAGRGLQLLFYSVGIGQISSEVPQNLSASRPQDRQFILSSKKLLLSDSGFYLCAWSWVGGNTIYFGEGSWLTVV.

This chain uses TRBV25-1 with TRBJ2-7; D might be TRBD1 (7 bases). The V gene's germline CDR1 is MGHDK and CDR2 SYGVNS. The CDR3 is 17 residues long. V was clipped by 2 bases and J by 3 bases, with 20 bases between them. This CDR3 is CASSEGEGTDGSYEQYF. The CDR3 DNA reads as TGTGCCAGCAGTGAAGGAGAAGGGACAGACGGGAGCTACGAGCAGTACTTC.